Listed here are 22 T cell receptor beta chains from one sample, sequenced in a study of T cells in Graves' hyperthyroidism and ophthalmopathy. TCR beta CDR3 regions were amplified from RNA. During a first-round RT-PCR of the TCR CDR3, the HTBI primer set was used. TCRdb re-derived calls from the multiplex PCR reads in MiXCR, one entry per CDR3 protein. The table has roughly 580,000 distinct CDR3 sequences, more than 45% seen once; the top ten hold 8.2%. The sequenced material came from peripheral blood or thyroid tissue (not recorded which). The receptors originated from a woman aged 18-29 years with Graves' hyperthyroidism.

This clonotype was seen more than once but under ten times. A much larger clone differs from this one at a single base, so this may be a read error. V gene TRBV7-9 combines with J gene TRBJ2-7; D gene ambiguous. The CDR3 extends over 11 amino acids. From germline, CDR1 is SEHNR and CDR2 FQNEAQ (reference sequence). V was shortened by 6 bases and J by 7 bases, with 10 bases between the two germline ends. The CDR3 sequence is CASSENGEQYF. For the CDR3, the DNA is TGTGCCAGCAGTGAGAACGGGGAGCAGTACTTC.

V is TRBV19 and J is TRBJ1-2, with 7 bases that match TRBD1. Germline CDR1 is LNHDA and CDR2 is SQIVND (reference sequence). The V gene end was trimmed by 7 bases and the J gene end by 6 bases; junction bases not matched to a gene: 11. This CDR3 has 14 amino acids. The CDR3, as DNA: TGTGCCAGTACGGGCGGGACAGTAGTTAATGGCTACACCTTC. This encodes CASTGGTVVNGYTF.

The genes are TRBV15 and TRBJ2-6; unclear D gene. CDR3 length: 16 amino acids. The germline V gene has CDR1 LNHNV and CDR2 YYDKDF (reference sequence). With 1 base removed from V and 1 base from J, the gap between germline ends came to 8 bases. CDR3 in amino acids: CATSRVLGSGANVLTF. CDR3 nucleotides: TGTGCCACCAGCAGAGTCTTGGGGTCTGGGGCCAACGTCCTGACTTTC. The full variable domain, rest sourced from reference TRBV15 and TRBJ2-6, is DAMVIQNPRYQVTQFGKPVTLSCSQTLNHNVMYWYQQKSSQAPKLLFHYYDKDFNNEADTPDNFQSRRPNTSFCFLDIRSPGLGDTAMYLCATSRVLGSGANVLTFGAGSRLTVL.

The chain couples TRBV24-1 to TRBJ2-2; tentatively, D is TRBD1 (5 bases). There are 14 residues in the CDR3. Germline CDR1 KGHDR, CDR2 SFDVKD. V lost 6 bases and J lost 5, with 12 bases in between. The chain's CDR3 is CATSPAGRTGELFF. The CDR3 DNA sequence: TGTGCCACCAGTCCGGCAGGGCGGACCGGGGAGCTGTTTTTT.

In the case of this clonotype: The CDR3 ends on some other residue instead of the conserved phenylalanine or tryptophan, so this is likely a read error. The chain joins TRBV24-1 to TRBJ2-5; D remains unclear. The CDR3 has 13 amino acids. Germline V gene sequence: CDR1 KGHDR, CDR2 SFDVKD. The V end was cut by 2 bases, the J end by 1 base, with 4 bases between. This chain's CDR3 is CATSDWGQETQYL. The CDR3 region has the DNA TGTGCCACCAGTGATTGGGGCCAAGAGACCCAGTACCTC.

V gene TRBV25-1 combines with J gene TRBJ1-5; TRBD1 might be the D (6 bases). V lost 6 bases and J 6 bases, leaving 21 bases between the germline ends. The CDR3 sequence is 16 residues long. From germline, CDR1 is MGHDK and CDR2 SYGVNS. The CDR3 bases are TGTGCCAGCAGCGTTACAACGACAGGCGCACGTCAGCCCCAGCATTTT. Residues: CASSVTTTGARQPQHF. The whole variable domain, remainder taken from reference TRBV25-1 and TRBJ1-5, is EADIYQTPRYLVIGTGKKITLECSQTMGHDKMYWYQQDPGMELHLIHYSYGVNSTEKGDLSSESTVSRIRTEHFPLTLESARPSHTSQYLCASSVTTTGARQPQHFGDGTRLSIL.

The genes are TRBV19 and TRBJ1-5; the match to TRBD1 covers 8 bases. With 8 bases clipped from V and 4 bases from J, the junction kept 13 bases outside the gene matches. Germline CDR1 LNHDA, CDR2 SQIVND (reference sequence). This CDR3 has 16 residues. The CDR3 region has the DNA TGTGCCAGTTTGGACAGGGTGCGTAAGGTTAATCAGCCCCAGCATTTT. Translating gives CASLDRVRKVNQPQHF.

The chain uses TRBV2 and TRBJ1-1, with TRBD1 identical over 9 bases. Germline CDR1 SNHLY, CDR2 FYNNEI. This CDR3 is built from 14 residues. J was trimmed by 11 bases and V by 3 bases; bases with no gene match: 10. This chain's CDR3 is CASSDGLNRGRAFF. Written as DNA, the CDR3 is TGTGCCAGCAGTGACGGCCTAAACAGGGGGCGGGCTTTCTTT.

The chain is built from TRBV9 and TRBJ2-7; TRBD2 matches 10 bases. The junction had 2 bases not matched to a gene; V was cut back by 3 bases and J by 2 bases. The CDR3 extends over 14 amino acids. Germline-derived CDR1 and CDR2 are SGDLS and YYNGEE. CDR3 in amino acids: CASSEGLATYEQYF. Written as DNA, the CDR3 is TGTGCCAGCAGCGAGGGACTAGCGACCTACGAGCAGTACTTC.

This clonotype turned up a few times. This chain connects TRBV4-3 to TRBJ1-6, with D possibly TRBD1 on 5 matching bases. CDR1 and CDR2 (germline): LGHNA, YSLEER. The CDR3 spans 15 residues. The V end lost 0 bases, the J end lost 9 bases, and 12 bases lay between the germline ends. The CDR3 here is CASSQEWTRGSPLHF. Here the CDR3 DNA reads TGCGCCAGCAGCCAAGAATGGACACGAGGTTCACCCCTCCACTTT.

This clonotype was picked up many times. The chain combines TRBV29-1 with TRBJ2-2; D is undetermined. V lost 0 bases and J lost 4, with 12 bases in between. In germline, CDR1 is SQVTM, CDR2 ANQGSEA. The CDR3 has 15 residues. CDR3 sequence (DNA): TGCAGCGTTGAAGAAGGCATGGGCGGCACCGGGGAGCTGTTTTTT. Its translation: CSVEEGMGGTGELFF.

The rearrangement uses TRBV9 and TRBJ2-5; D remains ambiguous. The CDR3 contains 14 residues. Trimming stripped 0 bases from V and 0 bases from J, with 6 bases between. Germline-derived CDR1 and CDR2 are SGDLS and YYNGEE. The CDR3 DNA reads as TGTGCCAGCAGCGTAGAAGGGTACCAAGAGACCCAGTACTTC. Translated: CASSVEGYQETQYF.

J is TRBJ2-5 and V is TRBV29-1; 9 bases fit TRBD2. V lost 6 bases and J lost 10; bases outside the gene matches: 12. The V gene's germline CDR1 is SQVTM and CDR2 ANQGSEA. This CDR3 is built from 13 residues. CDR3 residues: CSVREREVVIQYF. CDR3 in DNA: TGCAGCGTGAGGGAGCGGGAGGTCGTGATCCAGTACTTC.

Comments on this clonotype: Possible read error: a much larger clone is one base away. The CDR3 reads CASSQAEGTEAFF. The CDR3 DNA reads TGTGCCAGCAGCCAGGCTGAGGGCACTGAAGCTTTCTTT. This chain links TRBV7-8 with TRBJ1-1, with D uncertain. The CDR3 length is 13 residues. CDR1 and CDR2 (germline): SGHVS, FQNEAQ. V lost 5 bases and J lost 4, with 11 bases in between.

This clonotype was observed a few times. V is TRBV9 and J is TRBJ2-7, with D uncertain. This CDR3 has 12 amino acids. Germline lookup yields CDR1 SGDLS and CDR2 YYNGEE. The V gene lost 4 bases and the J gene lost 7 bases, with 12 bases spanning the gap. CDR3 in amino acids: CASSQVAREQYF. CDR3 bases: TGTGCCAGCAGCCAAGTCGCGCGGGAGCAGTACTTC.

The gene calls are TRBV9 and TRBJ2-2; the match to TRBD2 covers 11 bases. V lost 3 bases to trimming and J lost 11 bases; unmatched junction nucleotides: 9. The CDR3 totals 15 residues. CDR1 and CDR2 (germline): SGDLS, YYNGEE. The CDR3 sequence is CASSALLAGVGELFF. In DNA, the CDR3 is TGTGCCAGCAGCGCATTACTAGCGGGAGTCGGAGAGCTGTTTTTT.

This clonotype has ten or more counts. This chain connects TRBV7-9 to TRBJ2-7; D unclear. The CDR3 runs 12 residues. Trimming took off 2 bases at V and 5 bases at J, with 7 bases between the two ends. Germline assignment: CDR1 SEHNR and CDR2 FQNEAQ (reference sequence). CDR3 residues: CASSLKRDEQYF. The CDR3 DNA reads as TGTGCCAGCAGCTTAAAAAGGGACGAGCAGTACTTC.

The chain uses TRBV2 and TRBJ1-2, with 12 bases fitting TRBD1. CDR3 length: 15 residues. Germline lookup yields CDR1 SNHLY and CDR2 FYNNEI. Trimming cost V 5 bases and J 2 bases; bases outside gene matches: 3. The CDR3 here is CASSRGQGANYGYTF. The CDR3 DNA reads as TGTGCCAGCAGTCGGGGACAGGGGGCAAACTATGGCTACACCTTC.

This chain connects TRBV15 to TRBJ2-7; D is unresolved. This CDR3 has 14 residues. Trimming took off 0 bases at V and 4 bases at J, with 10 bases between the two ends. Looked up from germline, CDR1 is LNHNV and CDR2 is YYDKDF (reference sequence). The CDR3 protein is CATSRDPAEYEQYF. In DNA, the CDR3 is TGTGCCACCAGCAGAGATCCGGCGGAGTACGAGCAGTACTTC.

As regards this clonotype: At one end the junction does not follow the germline gene, possibly because of a read error. This chain connects TRBV10-3 to TRBJ2-2; the match to TRBD2 covers 11 bases. There are 17 residues in the CDR3. The germline CDR1 and CDR2 sequences are ENHRY and SYGVKD. The CDR3 reads CASSYPTSGSRTGELFF. As DNA, the CDR3 is TGTGCCAGCAGTTACCCAACTAGCGGGAGTCGAACCGGGGAGCTGTTTTTT.

This sequence joins TRBV4-3 and TRBJ1-1, with D possibly matching TRBD1 (5 bases). The CDR3 runs 14 residues. Germline loops: CDR1 LGHNA, CDR2 YSLEER. Trimming cost V 3 bases and J 3 bases, with 11 bases left between them. CDR3 in DNA: TGCGCCAGCAGCCATCCAGGGTGGGACACTGAAGCTTTCTTT. Translated: CASSHPGWDTEAFF.

This clonotype was detected only a few times. The rearrangement uses TRBV7-3 and TRBJ2-2; possibly TRBD1 or TRBD2 for D (5 bases each). The CDR3 loop spans 16 amino acids. V was shortened by 9 bases and J by 2 bases, with 19 bases between the two germline ends. CDR1 SGHTA and CDR2 FQGTGA come from the germline V gene. CDR3 amino acids: CASSSPGRGNTGELFF. Here the CDR3 DNA reads TGTGCCAGTAGTAGTCCGGGACGCGGTAACACCGGGGAGCTGTTTTTT.